Below, one T cell receptor (beta chain) is given with its context. Using immunoSEQ multiplex PCR, the repertoire was profiled, and TCRdb retains in-frame clones only, with some absent. The sample comprises around 110,000 clones, about 90% of which are singletons, and about 0.78% rests with the top ten. The entry originates in a study of T cell changes during pregnancy in multiple sclerosis. The input for sequencing was peripheral blood, taken in the third trimester of pregnancy. This TCR was sampled from a female donor in good health, enrolled as a control in a pregnancy study.

CDR3 nucleotides: TGCGCCAGCAGTCGACTAGCGGGGGGGCCCTACGAGCAGTACTTC. Protein: CASSRLAGGPYEQYF. The chain uses TRBV4-3 and TRBJ2-7, with 14 bases lining up with TRBD2. CDR1 LGHNA and CDR2 YSLEER come from the germline V gene. The J segment lost 2 bases and the V segment lost 6 bases, leaving 3 bases of the junction unmatched. The CDR3 sequence is 15 residues long.